Shown below are 22 T cell receptor beta chains from a single sample sequenced in a study of cytomegalovirus exposure and HLA in healthy donors. Some clones are missing from TCRdb's copy, which holds only in-frame ones; the method was immunoSEQ multiplex PCR. The sample has roughly 50,000 clones, approximately 92% seen once; the top ten hold roughly 3%. Sequencing was done on a sample of PBMCs. These receptors came from a man aged 18 to 35 in good health and CMV-seronegative.

The gene calls are TRBV29-1 and TRBJ2-3, with 13 bases aligning to TRBD2. Germline trimming cut 2 bases from V and 2 bases from J; bases unmatched to any gene: 7. Per germline, CDR1 SQVTM and CDR2 ANQGSEA. This CDR3 has 17 residues. The DNA of the CDR3 is TGCAGCGTTGAATGGACTAGCGGGAGTAGAATCACAGATACGCAGTATTTT. The encoded protein is CSVEWTSGSRITDTQYF.

This chain links TRBV9 with TRBJ1-1, with 9 bases matching TRBD1. There are 14 residues in the CDR3. CDR1 SGDLS and CDR2 YYNGEE come from the germline V gene. J gave up 10 bases and V 0 bases, and 7 bases lay outside the gene matches. CDR3: CASSVESGGQGAFF. In DNA, the CDR3 is TGTGCCAGCAGCGTAGAGTCTGGGGGACAGGGAGCTTTCTTT. The variable domain in full, with the rest retrieved from reference TRBV9 and TRBJ1-1, is DSGVTQTPKHLITATGQRVTLRCSPRSGDLSVYWYQQSLDQGLQFLIQYYNGEERAKGNILERFSAQQFPDLHSELNLSSLELGDSALYFCASSVESGGQGAFFGQGTRLTVV.

The chain recombines TRBV5-1 with TRBJ1-5, with 10 bases identical to TRBD1. Trimming removed 4 bases from V and 5 bases from J; junction bases left unmatched: 3. The CDR3 is made up of 14 amino acids. Looked up from germline, CDR1 is SGHRS and CDR2 is YFSETQ. The CDR3 loop reads CASSPGTGDQPQHF. CDR3 coding DNA: TGCGCCAGCAGCCCTGGGACAGGGGATCAGCCCCAGCATTTT.

The chain is built from TRBV30 and TRBJ2-2; 9 bases are shared with TRBD2. J was trimmed by 3 bases and V by 0 bases; bases with no gene match: 2. The germline gives CDR1 GTSNPN, CDR2 SVGIG (reference sequence). The CDR3 extends over 15 amino acids. CDR3 sequence: CAWSVSGRHTGELFF. The CDR3 nucleotides are TGTGCCTGGAGTGTAAGCGGGAGGCACACCGGGGAGCTGTTTTTT. Complete variable domain (other parts from reference TRBV30 and TRBJ2-2): SQTIHQWPATLVQPVGSPLSLECTVEGTSNPNLYWYRQAAGRGLQLLFYSVGIGQISSEVPQNLSASRPQDRQFILSSKKLLLSDSGFYLCAWSVSGRHTGELFFGEGSRLTVL.

The gene calls are TRBV2 and TRBJ2-2, with TRBD1 matching over 7 bases. J was trimmed by 6 bases and V by 5 bases; bases with no gene match: 6. The CDR3 is 14 residues long. Germline CDR1 SNHLY, CDR2 FYNNEI. The CDR3 is CASSRRQGSGELFF. DNA of the CDR3: TGTGCCAGCAGTAGGCGACAGGGCTCCGGGGAGCTGTTTTTT.

The genes are TRBV11-2 and TRBJ2-5; the D is unclear. CDR3 length: 14 amino acids. Germline V gives CDR1 SGHAT, CDR2 FQNNGV. V lost 5 bases and J 1 base, leaving 11 bases between the germline ends. The CDR3 DNA is TGTGCCAGCAGCCAATCGAGGCTCCAAGAGACCCAGTACTTC. This gives the protein CASSQSRLQETQYF.

The chain employs TRBV19 and TRBJ1-2; maybe TRBD1 (5 bases). The length of the CDR3 is 12 residues. Germline CDR1 reads LNHDA; CDR2 reads SQIVND (reference sequence). The V gene lost 3 bases and the J gene lost 8 bases, with 10 bases spanning the gap. The CDR3 DNA reads as TGTGCCAGTAGTATCGGGACTTGGGGCTACACCTTC. Encoded protein: CASSIGTWGYTF.

The chain has TRBV28 and TRBJ1-1; no clear D gene. V gave up 7 bases and J gave up 0 bases, with 12 bases separating them. The CDR3 length is 14 residues. The V gene's germline CDR1 is MDHEN and CDR2 SYDVKM. CDR3 sequence reads: CASNLPPLNTEAFF. CDR3 nucleotides: TGTGCCAGCAATCTACCCCCATTGAACACTGAAGCTTTCTTT.

The chain has TRBV28 and TRBJ1-2; D gene ambiguous. V lost 8 bases to trimming and J lost 4 bases, with 11 bases between them. The CDR3 extends over 12 amino acids. Germline CDR1 reads MDHEN; CDR2 reads SYDVKM. CDR3 in DNA: TGTGCCAGCTTTGACATATCCTATGGCTACACCTTC. Its translation is CASFDISYGYTF.

The chain employs TRBV7-2 and TRBJ2-3; 7 bases are a match to TRBD2. CDR1 is SGHTA and CDR2 is FQGNSA in the germline V gene. Trimming at V came to 5 bases and at J to 5 bases, leaving 7 bases not matched to a gene. The CDR3 sequence is 14 residues long. The CDR3 DNA reads as TGTGCCAGCAGCCCCAGGACTAGAAGAGATACGCAGTATTTT. Protein product: CASSPRTRRDTQYF.

The chain couples TRBV2 to TRBJ2-2; 12 bases match TRBD2. CDR3 length equals 17 residues. The V and J ends lost 6 bases and 6 bases, in that order; junction bases with no gene match: 11. The germline V gene encodes CDR1 SNHLY and CDR2 FYNNEI. The CDR3 protein is CASRGRLAGVRAGELFF. The CDR3 nucleotides are TGTGCCAGCAGAGGGAGACTAGCGGGAGTTCGGGCCGGGGAGCTGTTTTTT. Combining the CDR3 with reference TRBV2 and TRBJ2-2 gives the whole variable domain EPEVTQTPSHQVTQMGQEVILRCVPISNHLYFYWYRQILGQKVEFLVSFYNNEISEKSEIFDDQFSVERPDGSNFTLKIRSTKLEDSAMYFCASRGRLAGVRAGELFFGEGSRLTVL.

J is TRBJ2-7 and V is TRBV27; 9 bases agree with TRBD1. The V and J ends lost 6 bases and 3 bases, in that order; junction bases with no gene match: 9. The CDR3 loop spans 15 amino acids. Germline V gene sequence: CDR1 MNHEY, CDR2 SMNVEV (reference sequence). In nucleotides, the CDR3 is TGTGCCAGCAGCCATAGGGGGACAGGGTACTACGAGCAGTACTTC. It encodes CASSHRGTGYYEQYF.

The chain joins TRBV28 to TRBJ1-1; D is uncertain. V gave up 1 base and J gave up 7 bases, with 13 bases separating them. Looked up from germline, CDR1 is MDHEN and CDR2 is SYDVKM. The CDR3 sequence is 14 residues long. The chain's CDR3 is CASSLSGRHLEAFF. The CDR3 DNA sequence: TGTGCCAGCAGTTTATCAGGCAGGCACCTTGAAGCTTTCTTT.

This clone was detected a few times. V is TRBV19 and J is TRBJ2-6; 7 bases fit TRBD1. V shed 6 bases, J shed 8 bases, and the junction held 10 bases outside the gene matches. In germline, CDR1 is LNHDA, CDR2 SQIVND (reference sequence). The CDR3 consists of 15 residues. CDR3 loop: CASSPTGLGTNVLTF. The DNA for the CDR3 is TGTGCCAGTAGCCCGACAGGGTTGGGTACCAACGTCCTGACTTTC.

The chain uses TRBV19 and TRBJ1-5; D possibly corresponds to TRBD1 (6 bases). Trimming took 4 bases from V and 6 from J, leaving 16 bases between them. This CDR3 has 15 amino acids. Germline V gene data show CDR1 as LNHDA and CDR2 as SQIVND (reference sequence). The CDR3 protein is CASSSPTGYGQPQHF. The DNA of the CDR3 is TGTGCCAGTAGTAGCCCAACAGGGTACGGTCAGCCCCAGCATTTT.

The J gene is TRBJ1-2, the V gene TRBV5-1, with 9 bases identical to TRBD1. The V segment lost 4 bases and the J segment 6 bases; nucleotides outside the gene matches: 13. Looked up from germline, CDR1 is SGHRS and CDR2 is YFSETQ. CDR3 size: 16 residues. CDR3 loop: CASSRGSLGDRDGYTF. The CDR3 bases are TGCGCCAGCAGCAGGGGGTCACTTGGGGACAGGGATGGCTACACCTTC.

This chain links TRBV6-1 with TRBJ1-1; TRBD1 aligns across 7 bases. The germline CDR1 and CDR2 sequences are MNHNS and SASEGT. With V trimmed by 5 bases and J by 6 bases, 6 bases remained unmatched. The CDR3 consists of 13 residues. The CDR3, as DNA: TGTGCCAGCAGTCGGGACAGTGGACCTGAAGCTTTCTTT. Translating it yields CASSRDSGPEAFF.

The sample holds one count of this clone. This rearrangement joins TRBV5-6 to TRBJ2-6, with no clear D. CDR1 SGHDT and CDR2 YYEEEE come from the germline V gene. This CDR3 region has 15 residues. Trimming cost V 0 bases and J 4 bases, with 8 bases left between them. The CDR3 loop reads CASSLGRAGANVLTF. The CDR3 bases are TGTGCCAGCAGCTTGGGTCGAGCGGGGGCCAACGTCCTGACTTTC.

This clone was seen only once. This chain connects TRBV30 to TRBJ2-1, with TRBD2 matching over 7 bases. The germline CDR1 and CDR2 sequences are GTSNPN and SVGIG (reference sequence). The trim removed 7 bases at V and 12 bases at J, leaving 15 bases unmatched. CDR3 length: 13 residues. CDR3 in amino acids: CASETPWSGGQFF. CDR3 coding DNA: TGTGCCTCCGAAACCCCCTGGTCGGGGGGGCAGTTCTTC.

J is TRBJ2-1 and V is TRBV6-4; 8 bases match TRBD2. Germline V gene data show CDR1 as MRHNA and CDR2 as SNTAGT. The CDR3 contains 13 residues. V gave up 4 bases and J gave up 4 bases; unmatched junction bases: 0. This CDR3 is CASSASGYNEQFF. CDR3 bases: TGTGCCAGCAGTGCTAGCGGGTACAATGAGCAGTTCTTC.

The chain joins TRBV29-1 to TRBJ1-5; D might be TRBD1 (6 bases). V was pared by 6 bases and J by 1 base, with 16 bases between. Germline V CDR1 and CDR2: SQVTM, ANQGSEA. CDR3 length equals 15 residues. As DNA, the CDR3 is TGCAGCGTGATCGTAGAGGGGACAAGCAATCAGCCCCAGCATTTT. Translated: CSVIVEGTSNQPQHF.

The rearrangement uses TRBV2 and TRBJ2-5, with D unclear. Germline CDR1 reads SNHLY; CDR2 reads FYNNEI. The CDR3 consists of 16 residues. V dropped 3 bases and J dropped 2 bases, with 16 bases sitting between them. CDR3 protein: CASSESASQRQETQYF. In nucleotides, the CDR3 is TGTGCCAGCAGTGAGAGCGCCTCCCAAAGACAAGAGACCCAGTACTTC.